This paragraph reports one T cell receptor (beta chain). It was with 60 Vbeta and 13 Jbeta primers that the PCR ran. The protocol was immunoSEQ multiplex PCR, while the TCRdb copy is restricted to in-frame clones and leaves out a portion. Among about 73,000 clones listed, 60% to 85% were seen once. This specimen comes from a study of cytomegalovirus exposure and HLA in healthy donors. V was clipped by 8 bases and J by 9 bases, with 14 bases between them. In germline, CDR1 is LGHNA, CDR2 YSLEER. CDR3 size: 12 residues. The genes are TRBV4-3 and TRBJ2-1; D may be TRBD2 (6 bases). The sequence was obtained from a man aged 65-85 years in good health and CMV-seronegative. The source material was PBMCs. The CDR3 DNA sequence: TGCGCCAGCCGGAACCCTAGCGTTGAGCAGTTCTTC. Translated, it gives CASRNPSVEQFF.